This T cell receptor (beta chain) comes out of a study of T cell repertoires in cytomegalovirus infection. Study-level information: A matching HLA type, together with CMV infection, was signaled by public TCR beta signatures. Study observations and caveats: Identification of carriers of CMV plus the relevant HLA was achieved through cumulative public TCR beta family frequency. What dominated the ex vivo response were HLA-C-restricted CMV-specific TCR beta clonotypes.

Trimming pared 5 bases from V and 2 bases from J, leaving 9 bases between. This CDR3 spans 13 amino acids. CDR1 and CDR2 (germline): MGHDK, SYGVNS. Using its own MiXCR run on the reads, TCRdb lists one record per CDR3 protein. The sample lists around 570,000 distinct CDR3 sequences, about 39% occurring once. This clonotype was counted a few times. No antigen is known for it. Sequences were derived from cultured PBMCs, sampled from culture after CMV antigen stimulation. The V and J genes are TRBV25-1 and TRBJ1-1; no clear D gene. This TCR was recovered from a human donor in good health (CMV status not recorded). Some clones in this sample may be carry-over from other donors' samples. The CDR3 reads CASSSAGNTEAFF. CDR3 DNA sequence: TGTGCCAGCAGTTCGGCCGGTAACACTGAAGCTTTCTTT.